This entry lists 25 T cell receptor beta chains sequenced from one sample in a study of T-cell reconstitution after alpha-beta-depleted transplantation in children. Unique molecular identifiers were incorporated during preparation of the TCRbeta library. One entry per CDR3 protein, called by TCRdb with MiXCR from the PCR reads. The sample lists 200,000 to 250,000 distinct CDR3 sequences; around 13% were seen once. The sample consisted of PBMCs from the stem cell graft donor, taken from the stem cell graft. The origin of the receptors is a human donor who donated a stem cell graft to a child with acute lymphoblastic leukemia.

The CDR3 protein is CASSPTGFVKNIQYF. The CDR3 DNA is TGTGCCAGCAGCCCAACCGGGTTCGTCAAAAACATTCAGTACTTC. V gene TRBV28 combines with J gene TRBJ2-4, with no clear D. This CDR3 region has 15 residues. Germline V gene data show CDR1 as MDHEN and CDR2 as SYDVKM. V lost 6 bases, J lost 3 bases, and 15 bases lay in between. The entire variable domain, with the rest obtained from reference TRBV28 and TRBJ2-4, is as follows: DVKVTQSSRYLVKRTGEKVFLECVQDMDHENMFWYRQDPGLGLRLIYFSYDVKMKEKGDIPEGYSVSREKKERFSLILESASTNQTSMYLCASSPTGFVKNIQYFGAGTRLSVL.

This clonotype came up many times. The V gene is TRBV6-6, the J gene TRBJ2-5; TRBD1 aligns across 8 bases. The CDR3 runs to 13 residues. From germline, CDR1 is MNHNY and CDR2 SVGAGI (reference sequence). V shed 7 bases and J 5 bases; nucleotides not matched to a gene: 6. CDR3 in amino acids: CASNRQGWETQYF. The CDR3 DNA is TGTGCCAGCAACCGACAGGGGTGGGAGACCCAGTACTTC.

This clonotype was seen at least ten times. The chain recombines TRBV20-1 with TRBJ1-5; 12 nucleotides align to TRBD1. Trimming cost V 5 bases and J 4 bases; bases outside gene matches: 12. The CDR3 spans 17 residues. The germline CDR1 and CDR2 sequences are DFQATT and SNEGSKA (reference sequence). The CDR3 here is CSAGDRGPHPGNQPQHF. In DNA form, the CDR3 reads TGCAGTGCTGGGGACAGGGGGCCTCACCCGGGTAATCAGCCCCAGCATTTT.

V gene TRBV7-2 combines with J gene TRBJ1-5; possible D gene TRBD1, 5 bases. Germline V lookup: CDR1 SGHTA, CDR2 FQGNSA. The CDR3 totals 15 residues. V shed 1 base and J shed 7 bases, with 14 bases lying between them. The CDR3 DNA reads as TGTGCCAGCAGCTTAGAGGTGGGGGTGAGGCAGCCCCAGCATTTT. Translation: CASSLEVGVRQPQHF.

A word on this clonotype: One end of the junction fails to match germline, which may point to a read error. The J gene is TRBJ2-7, the V gene TRBV7-9; 7 nucleotides match TRBD1. CDR1 is SEHNR, CDR2 FQNEAQ, per germline (reference sequence). The CDR3 length is 13 residues. DNA of the CDR3: TGTGCCAGCAGTTTAGACAGGGCTGAGGAGCAGTACTTC. It encodes CASSLDRAEEQYF.

This clonotype was seen at least ten times. The chain recombines TRBV27 with TRBJ2-7, with D possibly being TRBD2 (7 bases). V lost 11 bases and J lost 2, with 16 bases in between. The germline gives CDR1 MNHEY, CDR2 SMNVEV (reference sequence). The CDR3 runs to 13 residues. CDR3 loop: CASLGGLPYEQYF. In DNA, the CDR3 is TGTGCCTCACTCGGGGGGCTCCCCTACGAGCAGTACTTC.

In this sample, this clonotype turned up many times. The chain has TRBV12-3 or TRBV12-4 and TRBJ2-6; no definite D call. V lost 5 bases and J 0 bases, leaving 23 bases between the germline ends. This CDR3 region has 20 residues. CDR3 in DNA: TGTGCCAGCAGTCCGTTTCCCGGCCACCCTCAGAGCTCTGGGGCCAACGTCCTGACTTTC. It is translated as CASSPFPGHPQSSGANVLTF.

J is TRBJ2-3 and V is TRBV6-1; 13 nucleotides align to TRBD2. The V gene end was trimmed by 5 bases and the J gene end by 0 bases; junction bases not matched to a gene: 5. Germline assignment: CDR1 MNHNS and CDR2 SASEGT. The CDR3 sequence is 17 residues long. The CDR3 loop reads CASSPGLAGVSTDTQYF. As DNA, the CDR3 is TGTGCCAGCAGTCCAGGACTAGCGGGGGTTAGCACAGATACGCAGTATTTT.

This clonotype was counted many times. This rearrangement joins TRBV20-1 to TRBJ1-3; D unclear. The CDR3 is 15 residues long. Germline CDR1 DFQATT, CDR2 SNEGSKA (reference sequence). Trimming cost V 0 bases and J 2 bases, with 11 bases left between them. Here the CDR3 reads CSARDLQNPGNTIYF. Written as DNA, the CDR3 is TGCAGTGCTAGAGATCTCCAGAACCCTGGAAACACCATATATTTT.

At least ten counts were recorded for this clonotype. The genes are TRBV6-2 or TRBV6-3 and TRBJ1-1, with D tentatively TRBD1 (6 bases). The CDR3 consists of 14 residues. V shed 7 bases and J shed 4 bases, with 16 bases lying between them. Germline V gives CDR1 MNHEY, CDR2 SVGEGT. The CDR3 is CASTNYGRGTEAFF. The CDR3 region has the DNA TGTGCCAGCACCAACTACGGCAGGGGCACTGAAGCTTTCTTT.

This clonotype was recorded many times. The gene calls are TRBV28 and TRBJ2-2, with TRBD2 as a possible D gene (6 bases). CDR3 size: 19 residues. Germline V CDR1 and CDR2: MDHEN, SYDVKM. V lost 5 bases and J 5 bases, leaving 27 bases between the germline ends. The CDR3, as DNA: TGTGCCAGCAGTACAAGACTAATCGGGGGAGCCTCGGGAACCGGGGAGCTGTTTTTT. The encoded protein is CASSTRLIGGASGTGELFF.

CDR3 DNA sequence: TGCAGTGCCAGAAGGACTAGCGTGAATGAGCAGTTCTTC. It codes for CSARRTSVNEQFF. The V gene is TRBV20-1, the J gene TRBJ2-1; 9 positions match TRBD2. The V gene end was trimmed by 6 bases and the J gene end by 7 bases; junction bases not matched to a gene: 7. The CDR3 length is 13 residues. Germline V gene sequence: CDR1 DFQATT, CDR2 SNEGSKA (reference sequence).

The V gene is TRBV11-2, the J gene TRBJ2-1, with TRBD2 as a possible D gene (5 bases). The V gene's germline CDR1 is SGHAT and CDR2 FQNNGV. This CDR3 spans 13 amino acids. Trimming cost V 1 base and J 9 bases, with 10 bases left between them. DNA for the CDR3: TGTGCCAGCAGCTTAGTGGCGGGTTTTGAGCAGTTCTTC. Translated: CASSLVAGFEQFF. The whole variable domain, remainder taken from reference TRBV11-2 and TRBJ2-1, is EAGVAQSPRYKIIEKRQSVAFWCNPISGHATLYWYQQILGQGPKLLIQFQNNGVVDDSQLPKDRFSAERLKGVDSTLKIQPAKLEDSAVYLCASSLVAGFEQFFGPGTRLTVL.

This clonotype was counted many times. The chain links TRBV5-6 to TRBJ2-1; 8 nucleotides line up with TRBD1. Germline CDR1 reads SGHDT; CDR2 reads YYEEEE. This CDR3 has 14 amino acids. With 3 bases clipped from V and 5 bases from J, the junction kept 4 bases outside the gene matches. The CDR3 spells CASSSGTGNNEQFF. The DNA for the CDR3 is TGTGCCAGCAGCTCAGGGACAGGCAACAATGAGCAGTTCTTC.

This clonotype came up many times. This CDR3 is CASSPDRGVEEQYF. The CDR3 DNA sequence: TGTGCCAGCAGCCCTGACAGGGGGGTTGAGGAGCAGTACTTC. The chain carries TRBV7-9 and TRBJ2-7, with TRBD1 identical over 9 bases. The ends lost 5 bases at V and 7 bases at J; junction bases unmatched: 9. Germline CDR1 reads SEHNR; CDR2 reads FQNEAQ (reference sequence). The CDR3 consists of 14 residues.

For this clonotype: A read error may be the cause here, since a much bigger clone is one base away. V is TRBV18 and J is TRBJ1-1, with TRBD1 as a possible D gene (5 bases). This CDR3 is 15 amino acids long. Germline loops: CDR1 KGHSH, CDR2 LQKENI. The CDR3 loop is CASSPSGRKNTAAFF. Written as DNA, the CDR3 is TGTGCCAGCTCACCATCGGGGCGGAAGAACACTGCAGCTTTCTTT.

This clonotype occurred a few times. The chain combines TRBV5-1 with TRBJ2-7; D is ambiguous. V lost 8 bases and J 7 bases, leaving 28 bases between the germline ends. This CDR3 spans 16 amino acids. Germline V gene sequence: CDR1 SGHRS, CDR2 YFSETQ. The CDR3, as DNA: TGCGCCAGTAAGAAGGAAGGACCCCTTCCCCGTGAGGAGCAGTACTTC. It codes for CASKKEGPLPREEQYF.

This clonotype showed up many times. This chain connects TRBV27 to TRBJ1-5; D is unclear. Germline V gives CDR1 MNHEY, CDR2 SMNVEV (reference sequence). CDR3 length: 15 residues. Trimming removed 6 bases at V and 0 bases at J, with 12 bases between. The CDR3 bases are TGTGCCAGCAGGGCCCTGATCTATAGCAATCAGCCCCAGCATTTT. Amino acids: CASRALIYSNQPQHF.

This clonotype was counted ten times or more. The chain couples TRBV2 to TRBJ2-5, with a possible D match to TRBD1 (6 bases). V lost 10 bases and J 7 bases, leaving 25 bases between the germline ends. The CDR3 loop spans 15 amino acids. The germline gives CDR1 SNHLY, CDR2 FYNNEI. Here the CDR3 reads CATTKDWGLVGTQYF. In nucleotides, the CDR3 is TGTGCCACCACAAAGGATTGGGGGCTGGTAGGGACCCAGTACTTC. Combining the CDR3 with reference TRBV2 and TRBJ2-5 gives the whole variable domain EPEVTQTPSHQVTQMGQEVILRCVPISNHLYFYWYRQILGQKVEFLVSFYNNEISEKSEIFDDQFSVERPDGSNFTLKIRSTKLEDSAMYFCATTKDWGLVGTQYFGPGTRLLVL.

In its sample, this clonotype was seen many times. This rearrangement joins TRBV20-1 to TRBJ1-2; D not certain. Germline CDR1 is DFQATT and CDR2 is SNEGSKA (reference sequence). CDR3 length: 10 residues. The ends were cut back, 5 bases at V and 4 bases at J, with 5 bases in the middle. The CDR3 bases are TGCAGTGCTTCCTCCTATGGCTACACCTTC. Translation: CSASSYGYTF.

This clonotype has at least ten counts. The rearrangement joins TRBV20-1 to TRBJ1-1, with D hard to call. The V gene lost 6 bases and the J gene lost 8 bases, with 13 bases spanning the gap. In germline, CDR1 is DFQATT, CDR2 SNEGSKA (reference sequence). CDR3 length: 11 amino acids. The CDR3 coding sequence is TGCAGTGCCCGCGTCGGGATAGAAGCTTTCTTT. Translated, it gives CSARVGIEAFF.

In its sample, this clonotype was seen many times. This rearrangement joins TRBV4-3 to TRBJ2-7; the D gene is possibly TRBD1 (6 bases). V was cut by 4 bases and J by 3 bases, with 16 bases left in between. In germline, CDR1 is LGHNA, CDR2 YSLEER. This CDR3 comprises 15 residues. The CDR3 sequence is CASSRLKGDGYEQYF. Written as DNA, the CDR3 is TGCGCCAGCAGCCGCCTGAAGGGGGATGGCTACGAGCAGTACTTC.

This clonotype was picked up many times. The V and J genes are TRBV7-9 and TRBJ2-3; perhaps TRBD1 as D (7 bases). The CDR3 is made up of 13 amino acids. Per germline, CDR1 SEHNR and CDR2 FQNEAQ (reference sequence). Trimming pared 5 bases from V and 4 bases from J, leaving 10 bases between. In nucleotides, the CDR3 is TGTGCCAGCAGCGGAGGGACAGCAGATACGCAGTATTTT. It is translated as CASSGGTADTQYF.

This clonotype was observed at least ten times. V is TRBV27 and J is TRBJ2-1; tentatively, D is TRBD2 (5 bases). Germline CDR1 MNHEY, CDR2 SMNVEV (reference sequence). The CDR3 spans 15 residues. Trimming stripped 6 bases from V and 0 bases from J, with 12 bases between. The CDR3 DNA follows: TGTGCCAGCAGACTCCTAGCAGTCTCCTACAATGAGCAGTTCTTC. Translated, it gives CASRLLAVSYNEQFF.

This clonotype occurred many times. The genes are TRBV24-1 and TRBJ2-5; 7 bases match TRBD1. The J segment lost 0 bases and the V segment lost 4 bases, leaving 10 bases of the junction unmatched. CDR1 and CDR2 from the germline V gene are KGHDR and SFDVKD. The CDR3 runs 17 residues. The CDR3 coding sequence is TGTGCCACCAGTGAAACCTCCGGGACAGCGAACCAAGAGACCCAGTACTTC. Residues: CATSETSGTANQETQYF.